One sample yielded the 16 T cell receptor beta chains listed below, sequenced in a study of control samples from healthy donors and cancer patients. Repertoires were generated with immunoSEQ multiplex PCR, while TCRdb's copy carries only in-frame clones and drops some. The profile shows 65,000 to 100,000 clones, 91% of them singletons. The sample taken for sequencing was blood. The receptor set was obtained from a man in his fifties or sixties in good health.

V gene TRBV30 combines with J gene TRBJ2-7, with 9 bases matching TRBD1. Losses at the gene ends were 2 bases for V and 6 bases for J; bases not matched to a gene: 2. The CDR3 has 12 residues. Germline CDR1 and CDR2: GTSNPN and SVGIG (reference sequence). This CDR3 is CAWSSTGGEQYF. As DNA, the CDR3 is TGTGCCTGGAGTTCGACAGGGGGCGAGCAGTACTTC.

The V call is TRBV5-3, the J call TRBJ1-5; D remains ambiguous. TRBV5-3 qualifies as an ORF whose function is uncertain. This CDR3 contains 15 residues. Trimming removed 1 base at V and 5 bases at J, with 13 bases between. Here the CDR3 reads CARSLYVSSHQPQHF. The CDR3 coding sequence is TGTGCCAGAAGCTTGTACGTCAGTTCGCATCAGCCCCAGCATTTT.

The gene calls are TRBV7-9 and TRBJ1-1, with D perhaps TRBD1 (5 bases). V dropped 5 bases and J dropped 1 base, with 5 bases sitting between them. This CDR3 contains 12 residues. Germline CDR1 SEHNR, CDR2 FQNEAQ (reference sequence). The CDR3 here is CASSTGNTEAFF. The CDR3 DNA sequence: TGTGCCAGCAGCACAGGGAACACTGAAGCTTTCTTT.

This chain joins TRBV11-2 and TRBJ2-3; D unclear. CDR1 SGHAT and CDR2 FQNNGV come from the germline V gene. Trimming left V 2 bases short and J 14 bases short, with 20 bases between. The CDR3 length is 14 residues. The CDR3 here is CASSLKYGPPDWYF. The CDR3 nucleotides are TGTGCCAGCAGCTTAAAGTATGGGCCCCCCGACTGGTATTTT. Combining the CDR3 with reference TRBV11-2 and TRBJ2-3 gives the whole variable domain EAGVAQSPRYKIIEKRQSVAFWCNPISGHATLYWYQQILGQGPKLLIQFQNNGVVDDSQLPKDRFSAERLKGVDSTLKIQPAKLEDSAVYLCASSLKYGPPDWYFGPGTRLTVL.

The chain is built from TRBV20-1 and TRBJ2-5, with D possibly TRBD1 on 6 matching bases. Germline CDR1 DFQATT, CDR2 SNEGSKA (reference sequence). Deletions cut 6 bases from V and 3 bases from J, with 8 bases between. The CDR3 runs to 11 residues. The CDR3 nucleotides read TGCAGTGCGTGGACAGAAGAGACCCAGTACTTC. Its protein is CSAWTEETQYF.

In nucleotides, the CDR3 is TGTGCAAGTCGCCCAACGTCCAATGAGCAGTTCTTC. It is translated as CASRPTSNEQFF. The rearrangement links TRBV12-2 to TRBJ2-1. TRBV12-2 is classified as a pseudogene. This CDR3 spans 12 amino acids.

The V call is TRBV2, the J call TRBJ1-6; D unresolved. Germline-derived CDR1 and CDR2 are SNHLY and FYNNEI. Trimming shortened V by 3 bases and J by 7 bases, and 7 bases separated the two germline ends. The CDR3 is 13 amino acids. CDR3 sequence reads: CASSDGWNSPLHF. CDR3 nucleotides: TGTGCCAGCAGTGACGGCTGGAATTCACCCCTCCACTTT.

The V gene is TRBV5-4, the J gene TRBJ1-6, with TRBD1 identical over 9 bases. Germline V CDR1 and CDR2: SGHNT, YYREEE (reference sequence). The trim removed 4 bases at V and 0 bases at J, leaving 8 bases unmatched. The CDR3 has 18 residues. CDR3 sequence reads: CASSVGQGRSSYNSPLHF. CDR3 nucleotides: TGTGCCAGCAGCGTGGGACAGGGAAGAAGCTCCTATAATTCACCCCTCCACTTT. Full variable domain (remainder filled in from reference TRBV5-4 and TRBJ1-6): ETGVTQSPTHLIKTRGQQVTLRCSSQSGHNTVSWYQQALGQGPQFIFQYYREEENGRGNFPPRFSGLQFPNYSSELNVNALELDDSALYLCASSVGQGRSSYNSPLHFGNGTRLTVT.

This clone was recorded only once. The chain has TRBV5-6 and TRBJ1-6, with a weak D call TRBD1 (5 bases). The CDR3 is 16 residues long. Per germline, CDR1 SGHDT and CDR2 YYEEEE. Trimming took 2 bases from V and 7 from J, leaving 16 bases between them. CDR3 nucleotides: TGTGCCAGCAGCTTCAGAACCGGGACCTTAAATTCACCCCTCCACTTT. Its protein is CASSFRTGTLNSPLHF.

The chain uses TRBV7-8 and TRBJ1-1; tentatively, D is TRBD1 (5 bases). This CDR3 contains 12 residues. V was clipped by 2 bases and J by 5 bases, with 6 bases between them. The V gene's germline CDR1 is SGHVS and CDR2 FQNEAQ. CDR3 in amino acids: CASSLWGTEAFF. The CDR3 DNA sequence: TGTGCCAGCAGCTTATGGGGGACTGAAGCTTTCTTT.

The J gene is TRBJ1-2, the V gene TRBV5-6; tentative D call: TRBD1 (5 bases). This CDR3 contains 13 residues. V lost 0 bases and J lost 7, with 10 bases in between. Germline loops: CDR1 SGHDT, CDR2 YYEEEE. The CDR3 region is CASSLEPGLGYTF. The CDR3 DNA sequence: TGTGCCAGCAGCTTGGAGCCAGGGCTTGGCTACACCTTC.

Here the CDR3 DNA reads TGTGCCAGTAGTGACTCGGGACTCTCCGAGCAGTACTTC. Translated: CASSDSGLSEQYF. The gene calls are TRBV19 and TRBJ2-7; D is perhaps TRBD2 (6 bases). With 5 bases removed from V and 6 bases from J, the gap between germline ends came to 14 bases. Looked up from germline, CDR1 is LNHDA and CDR2 is SQIVND (reference sequence). This CDR3 has 13 amino acids.

The genes are TRBV5-4 and TRBJ1-3; tentative D call: TRBD1 (5 bases). Trimming removed 0 bases at V and 2 bases at J, with 15 bases between. Germline CDR1 SGHNT, CDR2 YYREEE (reference sequence). The CDR3 totals 17 residues. The CDR3 DNA sequence: TGTGCCAGCAGCTTGGGGACGCTGGTGGGGGCTGGAAACACCATATATTTT. Translated: CASSLGTLVGAGNTIYF. Full variable domain (rest looked up from reference TRBV5-4 and TRBJ1-3): ETGVTQSPTHLIKTRGQQVTLRCSSQSGHNTVSWYQQALGQGPQFIFQYYREEENGRGNFPPRFSGLQFPNYSSELNVNALELDDSALYLCASSLGTLVGAGNTIYFGEGSWLTVV.

This clone was detected only a few times. The genes are TRBV5-1 and TRBJ2-1; 11 nucleotides agree with TRBD2. The germline V gene encodes CDR1 SGHRS and CDR2 YFSETQ. The CDR3 consists of 15 residues. Losses at the gene ends were 4 bases for V and 7 bases for J; bases not matched to a gene: 7. The CDR3 nucleotides are TGCGCCAGCAGCGTGACTAGCGGGGCCTTGAATGAGCAGTTCTTC. Translating gives CASSVTSGALNEQFF.

The chain combines TRBV19 with TRBJ1-2; perhaps TRBD1 as D (6 bases). The CDR3 covers 15 residues. The V gene lost 7 bases and the J gene lost 3 bases, with 18 bases spanning the gap. CDR1 is LNHDA and CDR2 is SQIVND in the germline V gene (reference sequence). The CDR3 DNA reads TGTGCCAGTACTCAGGGGCCTTCACCCTACTATGGCTACACCTTC. It yields the protein CASTQGPSPYYGYTF.

The genes are TRBV24-1 and TRBJ1-5, with D uncertain. The germline V and J ends were trimmed by 1 base and 11 bases, with 8 bases remaining between them. The CDR3 consists of 12 residues. CDR1 KGHDR and CDR2 SFDVKD come from the germline V gene. CDR3 protein: CATSDLGMAQHF. In nucleotides, the CDR3 is TGTGCCACCAGTGATTTAGGGATGGCCCAGCATTTT.